This T cell receptor (beta chain) is drawn from a study of post-analysis software for immune sequencing data. Across the whole study: Recorded disease courses covered relapsing-remitting, secondary progressive and progressive-relapsing multiple sclerosis. Some patients had no subtype annotation.

Unique molecular identifiers tagged the TCR beta cDNA libraries. MiXCR, run by TCRdb on the PCR reads, gives a single entry per CDR3 protein. The sample gives approximately 460,000 distinct CDR3 sequences, around 40% of which show up once; around an eighth is in the top ten. A few counts support this clonotype. Its antigen is currently unknown. Germline V gives CDR1 SGHTA, CDR2 FQGNSA. The CDR3 sequence is 14 residues long. The ends lost 4 bases at V and 3 bases at J; junction bases unmatched: 3. Overall study findings and caveats: With TRBV5-6, TRBV5-1 and TRBV20-1 included, roughly five TRBV segments were more frequent in patients than in controls. Controls' normalized Chao1 diversity significantly exceeded that of multiple sclerosis patients. Batch-matched samples strongly co-clustered by F measure.

This TCR came from a girl aged 5-17 years with multiple sclerosis. The chain links TRBV7-2 to TRBJ1-2, with 9 bases fitting TRBD1. The sample consisted of blood. CDR3: CASSYRGRDYGYTF. As DNA, the CDR3 is TGTGCCAGCAGCTACAGGGGGCGGGACTATGGCTACACCTTC.